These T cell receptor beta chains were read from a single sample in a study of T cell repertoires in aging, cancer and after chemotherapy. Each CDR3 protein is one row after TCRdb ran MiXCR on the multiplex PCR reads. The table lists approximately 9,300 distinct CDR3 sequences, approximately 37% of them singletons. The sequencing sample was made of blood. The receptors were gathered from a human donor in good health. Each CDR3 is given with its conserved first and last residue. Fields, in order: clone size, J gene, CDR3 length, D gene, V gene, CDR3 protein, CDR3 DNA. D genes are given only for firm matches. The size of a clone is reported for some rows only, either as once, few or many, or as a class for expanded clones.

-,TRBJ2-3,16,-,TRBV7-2,CASSWDPGASTDTQYF,TGTGCCAGCAGCTGGGATCCGGGGGCTAGCACAGATACGCAGTATTTT
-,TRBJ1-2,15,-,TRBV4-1,CASSQILPGVEGYTF,TGCGCCAGCAGCCAAATTCTCCCAGGGGTAGAGGGCTACACCTTC
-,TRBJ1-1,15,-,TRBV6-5,CASSYAGNMNTEAFF,TGTGCCAGCAGTTATGCAGGGAACATGAACACTGAAGCTTTCTTT
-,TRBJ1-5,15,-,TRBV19,CASSRGRGSNQPQHF,TGTGCCAGTAGTCGGGGGCGCGGAAGCAATCAGCCCCAGCATTTT
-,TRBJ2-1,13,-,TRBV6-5,CASSYGRVNEQFF,TGTGCCAGCAGTTACGGCAGGGTAAATGAGCAGTTCTTC
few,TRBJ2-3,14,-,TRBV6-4,CASSRTGDTDTQYF,TGTGCCAGCAGCCGAACGGGGGACACAGATACGCAGTATTTT
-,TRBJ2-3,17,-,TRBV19,CASSLRDGLEGTDTQYF,TGTGCCAGTAGCCTAAGGGACGGACTTGAGGGCACAGATACGCAGTATTTT
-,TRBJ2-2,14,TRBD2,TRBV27,CASRRGGGAGELFF,TGTGCCAGCAGACGGGGGGGCGGCGCCGGGGAGCTGTTTTTT
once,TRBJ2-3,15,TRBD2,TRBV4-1,CASSLDAGGLDTQYF,TGCGCCAGCAGCCTAGACGCGGGGGGGCTGGATACGCAGTATTTT
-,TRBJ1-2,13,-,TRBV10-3,CAISEREYYGYTF,TGTGCCATCAGTGAGAGGGAGTACTATGGCTACACCTTC
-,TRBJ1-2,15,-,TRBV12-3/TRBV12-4,CASSLVYSSNYGYTF,TGTGCCAGCAGTTTAGTATACAGCTCTAACTATGGCTACACCTTC